One and the same sample provided the 4 T cell receptor beta chains below, sequenced in a study of T cells in Graves' hyperthyroidism and ophthalmopathy. RNA transcripts served as the template for amplifying TCR beta CDR3 regions. Using the HTBI primer set, a first-round RT-PCR was run on the TCR CDR3. Each CDR3 protein is one row after TCRdb ran MiXCR on the multiplex PCR reads. The table has fewer than 450,000 distinct CDR3 sequences, about a sixth seen once; the top ten hold roughly 35%. The sample taken for sequencing was blood. The receptor source for this set is a woman between 25 and 40 years old with Graves' hyperthyroidism that later progressed to Graves' ophthalmopathy.

Ten or more counts support this clonotype. V is TRBV29-1 and J is TRBJ2-3; D might be TRBD2 (6 bases). The CDR3 consists of 13 residues. Germline V gene sequence: CDR1 SQVTM, CDR2 ANQGSEA. V was shortened by 4 bases and J by 2 bases, with 10 bases between the two germline ends. The CDR3 DNA reads TGCAGCGTTGTGGTAGCGGCCACAGATACGCAGTATTTT. This encodes CSVVVAATDTQYF.

This clonotype was seen many times. V is TRBV2 and J is TRBJ2-7; D might be TRBD1 or TRBD2, each matching 5 bases. The germline V gene has CDR1 SNHLY and CDR2 FYNNEI. The V end was cut by 3 bases, the J end by 3 bases, with 18 bases between. This CDR3 is 16 amino acids long. The CDR3 sequence is CASSDGRSLGGYEQYF. CDR3 DNA: TGTGCCAGCAGTGATGGGCGGTCCCTTGGGGGCTACGAGCAGTACTTC.

Concerning this clonotype itself: With a much larger clone just one base away, this may be a read error. The rearrangement joins TRBV11-2 to TRBJ2-1, with D perhaps given as TRBD1 or TRBD2 (5 bases each). V was clipped by 4 bases and J by 8 bases, with 15 bases between them. CDR1 and CDR2 (germline): SGHAT, FQNNGV. The CDR3 totals 14 residues. For the CDR3, the DNA is TGTGCCAGCAGCTCCCGGGGCAGGTTCGATGAGCAGTTCTTC. Protein sequence: CASSSRGRFDEQFF. Looking up the rest from reference TRBV11-2 and TRBJ2-1 gives the full variable domain: EAGVAQSPRYKIIEKRQSVAFWCNPISGHATLYWYQQILGQGPKLLIQFQNNGVVDDSQLPKDRFSAERLKGVDSTLKIQPAKLEDSAVYLCASSSRGRFDEQFFGPGTRLTVL.

This clonotype was observed many times. The J gene is TRBJ2-3, the V gene TRBV5-6, with D possibly being TRBD1 (6 bases). This CDR3 comprises 15 residues. CDR1 is SGHDT, CDR2 YYEEEE, per germline. V gave up 4 bases and J gave up 3 bases, with 15 bases separating them. The CDR3 DNA reads as TGTGCCAGCAGCCAGACAGGCTACGGTACAGATACGCAGTATTTT. It codes for CASSQTGYGTDTQYF.